This TCR beta chain was found in a study of CD8+CD57+ T cells in acquired aplastic anemia (dated by TCRdb to the late 2010s). For context, the study as a whole: A mean of 3.2 ug of DNA, ranging from roughly 0.19 to 27.4 ug, was extracted from sorted CD4+ and CD8+ cells. Mean read counts for healthy donor samples were approximately 10 million for CD4+ cells and 11.0 million for CD8+ cells.

Paper-wide results and their limitations: Although around 30 CD8+ CDR3 sequences were shared by patients and controls, these sequences appeared highly expressed in patients and within the immunodominant clones of patients. Between patients and healthy controls, no significant difference in CD8+ Simpson's diversity was found (P=0.060).

TCR beta VDJ combination and CDR3 sequence profiling used genomic DNA as the template. TCR repertoire sequencing was run on an Illumina HiSeq 2000. Per the source publication's procedure: Repertoire assessment relied on Simpson's diversity index, CDR3 size and DJ length profiles, and TRBV/TRBJ rearrangement plots. The most abundant DNA sequence in the deep sequencing data was taken as the immunodominant clone. CDR3 amino acid sequences were checked for sharing across subjects and were also compared against the VDJdb database and published repertoires. The public reads were run again by TCRdb, first through fastp at Q25 and then through MiXCR, and only productive beta chains were kept. Each record represents a unique CDR3 protein, reported with the most common genes and DNA among its rows. These V and J calls originate from TCRdb's pipeline instead of the authors' own analysis. The sample contains 180,000 or so distinct CDR3 sequences, about half of them found a single time. The ten largest clones add up to 2.9% of the sample.

Concerning this clonotype itself: This clone's antigen is unknown. The junction departs from the called germline gene at one end, perhaps through a read error.

The CDR3 runs 15 amino acids, cysteine and phenylalanine included. The only DNA kept is the CDR3, 45 bases in frame from the first base. From a lookup of the germline V gene, CDR1 and CDR2 are SGHVS and FNYEAQ. In the study, sorted CD4+ and CD8+ blood T cells from patients with severe aplastic anemia and from healthy subjects underwent deep sequencing of TCR repertoires. Ficoll-Paque density gradient centrifugation was used to isolate peripheral blood mononuclear cells. Before DNA extraction, CD4+ and CD8+ T cells were sorted by FACS or by magnetic beads. Sequenced: sorted CD4+, CD8+, or CD8+CD57+ T cells (not recorded which) from PBMCs. The chain links TRBV7-6 with TRBJ2-2; the D call is tentative, TRBD1 or TRBD2, as each matches 6 bases. This receptor was obtained from a human donor in good health. The DNA is TGTGCCAGCAGCCTCACCGAACAGGGAACCGGGGGGCTGTTTTTT. Its translation reads: CASSLTEQGTGGLFF.